This paragraph reports one T cell receptor (beta chain). Antigen: not known. V lost 0 bases to trimming and J lost 4 bases, with 3 bases between them. CDR3 length: 11 residues. CDR1 is DFQATT, CDR2 SNEGSKA, per germline (reference sequence). These data come from a study of blood T cells in healthy people across ages. Whole-study results and caveats: TCR beta diversity tracked closely with naive T cell percentage.

With a J-beta primer mix and a sample-barcoded 5' primer, a second PCR ran about 6 to 11 cycles. TCRdb processed the 5' RACE reads anew with MiXCR; each CDR3 protein has one entry. The table includes about 1.4 million distinct CDR3 sequences, around 55% detected once. The sequenced sample was blood. The chain combines TRBV20-1 with TRBJ2-5; D is unresolved. The receptor was isolated from a man aged 18 to 35 in good health. The CDR3 nucleotides read TGCAGTGCTAGAGAAGTAGAGACCCAGTACTTC. It specifies CSAREVETQYF.